The source of this T cell receptor beta chain is a study of blood T cell repertoires in COVID-19. CDR3 length: 16 residues. Looked up from germline, CDR1 is MNHEY and CDR2 is SMNVEV (reference sequence). The V gene end was trimmed by 5 bases and the J gene end by 1 base; junction bases not matched to a gene: 3. Data came from immunoSEQ multiplex PCR; TCRdb stores just in-frame clones and leaves some out. This sample has about 160,000 clones, with over 80% found just once. The sequencing sample was made of peripheral blood. The receptor was derived from a woman of 80 years or more with active or convalescent COVID-19. This chain uses TRBV27 with TRBJ2-6; 9 bases fit TRBD1. The CDR3 DNA sequence: TGTGCCAGCAGTCCCGGGACAGGGTCTGGGGCCAACGTCCTGACTTTC. It yields the protein CASSPGTGSGANVLTF.